The sequence of this TCR beta chain was determined in a study of cytomegalovirus exposure and HLA in healthy donors. Study information: Earlier, some 170 million T cells were analyzed, and fewer than 120 million unique TCR beta sequences were found among them. Notes on the study in general: According to an earlier analysis, most TCR beta V segments yielded productive rearrangements about 90% or about 30% of the time. Exclusion as indistinguishable affected some V segments, including TRBV6-2 and TRBV6-3. Later analysis identified a missense DCLRE1C variant that was linked to TCR beta V- and J-gene trimming.

Germline CDR1 and CDR2: SEHNR and FQNEAQ (reference sequence). This CDR3 contains 15 residues. Of note for this clone: Its antigen remains unidentified.

Use of 60 Vbeta and 13 Jbeta primers characterized the PCR. Assay used: immunoSEQ multiplex PCR; TCRdb lists only in-frame clones, some missing. Of under 200,000 clones detected, roughly 80% appear once; the ten largest clones hold more than 0.4%. The chain carries TRBV7-9 and TRBJ2-5; 7 positions agree with TRBD1. The J call is in doubt because the DNA end fits TRBJ2-7 better. The receptor was derived from a woman aged 45 to 65 in good health and CMV-seronegative. What was sequenced was PBMCs. CDR3 amino acids: CASSLTGAAPYEQYF. Here the CDR3 DNA reads TGTGCCAGCAGCTTAACAGGGGCCGCCCCCTACGAGCAGTACTTC.